The 23 T cell receptor beta chains given below trace back to one sample, sequenced in a study of T cells after yellow fever vaccination. Each CDR3 protein is one row after TCRdb ran MiXCR on the 5' RACE reads. Of under 600,000 distinct CDR3 sequences detected, approximately 12% appear once; the ten largest clones hold over 12%. Sequences were derived from PBMCs, sampled on the day of the yellow fever booster vaccination. The receptors come from a man in his thirties or forties who received the YFV17D yellow fever vaccine.

The table lists this clonotype with a few counts. The CDR3 region is CASSRRALQETQYF. The CDR3 nucleotides read TGTGCCAGCAGCCGCCGGGCCCTCCAAGAGACCCAGTACTTC. V and J are TRBV7-2 and TRBJ2-5; no firm D call. CDR1 and CDR2 (germline): SGHTA, FQGNSA. This CDR3 contains 14 residues. V lost 5 bases and J lost 1, with 11 bases in between.

V and J are TRBV15 and TRBJ2-2, with 14 nucleotides matching TRBD2. CDR3 length: 19 amino acids. Germline assignment: CDR1 LNHNV and CDR2 YYDKDF (reference sequence). J was trimmed by 1 base and V by 3 bases; bases with no gene match: 7. CDR3 nucleotide sequence: TGTGCCACCAGCAGCCGACTAGCGGGAGGGTTTTTGAACACCGGGGAGCTGTTTTTT. This sequence encodes CATSSRLAGGFLNTGELFF.

The V gene is TRBV5-1, the J gene TRBJ2-2, with D uncertain. The V end lost 3 bases, the J end lost 0 bases, and 12 bases lay between the germline ends. This CDR3 contains 16 residues. The germline gives CDR1 SGHRS, CDR2 YFSETQ. The CDR3 DNA sequence: TGCGCCAGCAGCTCCGGTTCTACGACGAACACCGGGGAGCTGTTTTTT. Its protein product is CASSSGSTTNTGELFF.

There are a few counts of this clonotype. The gene calls are TRBV24-1 and TRBJ2-3, with TRBD2 matching over 11 bases. The junction had 7 bases not matched to a gene; V was cut back by 3 bases and J by 6 bases. The CDR3 runs 16 residues. Germline V lookup: CDR1 KGHDR, CDR2 SFDVKD. This CDR3 reads CATSDPTSGSMDTQYF. The CDR3 coding sequence is TGTGCCACCAGTGATCCTACTAGCGGGAGTATGGATACGCAGTATTTT.

Ten or more counts support this clonotype. The V and J genes are TRBV7-8 and TRBJ1-5; no reliable D call. CDR1 SGHVS and CDR2 FQNEAQ come from the germline V gene. V was pared by 1 base and J by 3 bases, with 10 bases between. The CDR3 contains 15 residues. The CDR3 loop is CASSLDGPNNQPQHF. DNA of the CDR3: TGTGCCAGCAGCTTAGACGGACCGAACAATCAGCCCCAGCATTTT.

V usage is TRBV5-1 and J usage is TRBJ1-2, with D possibly matching TRBD1 (6 bases). V gave up 0 bases and J gave up 2 bases, with 11 bases separating them. The CDR3 has 15 residues. CDR1 and CDR2 from the germline V gene are SGHRS and YFSETQ. This CDR3 is CASSLVVGGNYGYTF. The CDR3, as DNA: TGCGCCAGCAGCTTGGTGGTAGGGGGAAACTATGGCTACACCTTC.

The rearrangement uses TRBV28 and TRBJ1-5, with TRBD1 identical over 7 bases. The CDR3 spans 17 residues. After removal of 4 bases from V and 3 bases from J, the junction contained 12 bases not matched to a gene. Germline CDR1 is MDHEN and CDR2 is SYDVKM. The CDR3 nucleotides are TGTGCCAGCAGTTCACCCAGGGGGGACGGGAACAATCAGCCCCAGCATTTT. It translates to CASSSPRGDGNNQPQHF.

The chain is built from TRBV7-2 and TRBJ2-3; maybe TRBD2 (5 bases). V lost 2 bases to trimming and J lost 0 bases, with 12 bases between them. The V gene's germline CDR1 is SGHTA and CDR2 FQGNSA. The CDR3 runs to 16 residues. DNA of the CDR3: TGTGCCAGCAGCTTATATGGTGGCGGGAGCACAGATACGCAGTATTTT. Translation gives CASSLYGGGSTDTQYF. The variable domain in full, with the rest retrieved from reference TRBV7-2 and TRBJ2-3, is GAGVSQSPSNKVTEKGKDVELRCDPISGHTALYWYRQSLGQGLEFLIYFQGNSAPDKSGLPSDRFSAERTGGSVSTLTIQRTQQEDSAVYLCASSLYGGGSTDTQYFGPGTRLTVL.

V and J are TRBV3-1 and TRBJ1-2; D unresolved. With 0 bases removed from V and 5 bases from J, the gap between germline ends came to 10 bases. Germline V lookup: CDR1 LGHDT, CDR2 YNNKEL (reference sequence). CDR3 length: 14 amino acids. The CDR3 loop is CASSQEADLYGYTF. CDR3 DNA: TGTGCCAGCAGCCAAGAGGCAGATCTATATGGCTACACCTTC. The complete variable domain, with remaining parts taken from reference TRBV3-1 and TRBJ1-2, reads DTAVSQTPKYLVTQMGNDKSIKCEQNLGHDTMYWYKQDSKKFLKIMFSYNNKELIINETVPNRFSPKSPDKAHLNLHINSLELGDSAVYFCASSQEADLYGYTFGSGTRLTVV.

This clonotype came up many times. The chain has TRBV7-2 and TRBJ2-1, with 7 bases fitting TRBD2. The CDR3 extends over 14 amino acids. V trimming: 1 base; J trimming: 7 bases; junction bases outside the gene matches: 4. CDR1 is SGHTA, CDR2 FQGNSA, per germline. In DNA form, the CDR3 reads TGTGCCAGCAGCTTAGTAGGTAGCGGGAATGAGCAGTTCTTC. It codes for CASSLVGSGNEQFF.

The V call is TRBV12-3 or TRBV12-4, the J call TRBJ2-3, with 9 bases that match TRBD2. CDR3 length: 15 residues. With 7 bases clipped from V and 5 bases from J, the junction kept 10 bases outside the gene matches. The CDR3, as DNA: TGTGCCAGCACCTTGGGTAGCGGGAGAGTAGATACGCAGTATTTT. This codes for CASTLGSGRVDTQYF.

The chain uses TRBV11-2 and TRBJ2-7, with D perhaps TRBD1 or TRBD2 (7 bases each). From germline, CDR1 is SGHAT and CDR2 FQNNGV. V was shortened by 4 bases and J by 3 bases, with 19 bases between the two germline ends. CDR3 length: 16 amino acids. CDR3 bases: TGTGCCAGCAGCTCAGGGGGGGGACTGGAGGGCTACGAGCAGTACTTC. It yields the protein CASSSGGGLEGYEQYF.

CDR3 in amino acids: CASSADPGLFYEQFF. Written as DNA, the CDR3 is TGTGCCAGCAGCGCTGACCCGGGACTTTTTTATGAGCAGTTCTTC. V and J are TRBV9 and TRBJ2-1; D is possibly TRBD2 (6 bases). The V gene's germline CDR1 is SGDLS and CDR2 YYNGEE. Trimming shortened V by 3 bases and J by 8 bases, and 18 bases separated the two germline ends. The CDR3 has 15 amino acids.

The chain recombines TRBV5-6 with TRBJ1-6; 8 bases align to TRBD1. The J segment lost 7 bases and the V segment lost 7 bases, leaving 7 bases of the junction unmatched. Germline loops: CDR1 SGHDT, CDR2 YYEEEE. The CDR3 sequence is 14 residues long. CDR3 in amino acids: CASDTRGRNSPLHF. The DNA for the CDR3 is TGTGCCAGCGATACCAGGGGGCGGAATTCACCCCTCCACTTT.

This clonotype has just one count. This chain joins TRBV7-9 and TRBJ2-1; maybe TRBD2 (5 bases). CDR3 size: 15 residues. V was cut by 1 base and J by 8 bases, with 15 bases left in between. Per germline, CDR1 SEHNR and CDR2 FQNEAQ (reference sequence). In nucleotides, the CDR3 is TGTGCCAGCAGCTTAGGCAGAGCTAGCAGCGATGAGCAGTTCTTC. Its protein product is CASSLGRASSDEQFF. The entire variable domain, with the rest obtained from reference TRBV7-9 and TRBJ2-1, is as follows: DTGVSQNPRHKITKRGQNVTFRCDPISEHNRLYWYRQTLGQGPEFLTYFQNEAQLEKSRLLSDRFSAERPKGSFSTLEIQRTEQGDSAMYLCASSLGRASSDEQFFGPGTRLTVL.

This clonotype has more than one count but fewer than ten. The chain couples TRBV20-1 to TRBJ2-5, with TRBD2 matching over 10 bases. The CDR3 runs 15 residues. Trimming at V came to 3 bases and at J to 1 base, leaving 5 bases not matched to a gene. Per the germline V gene, CDR1 is DFQATT and CDR2 is SNEGSKA (reference sequence). The CDR3 reads CSASFLAGVQETQYF. CDR3 bases: TGCAGTGCTAGCTTCCTAGCGGGGGTCCAAGAGACCCAGTACTTC.

This clonotype appeared a few times. The gene calls are TRBV6-5 and TRBJ2-2; a possible D gene is TRBD2 (6 bases). The CDR3 runs 16 residues. Germline V CDR1 and CDR2: MNHEY, SVGAGI. Trimming shortened V by 0 bases and J by 3 bases, and 11 bases separated the two germline ends. DNA of the CDR3: TGTGCCAGCAGTTACTCGAACGGGGACTACACCGGGGAGCTGTTTTTT. Protein sequence: CASSYSNGDYTGELFF.

The chain recombines TRBV5-1 with TRBJ2-1; D may be TRBD2 (5 bases). The V and J ends lost 0 bases and 9 bases respectively, with 13 bases between them. This CDR3 spans 14 amino acids. CDR1 is SGHRS, CDR2 YFSETQ, per germline. In nucleotides, the CDR3 is TGCGCCAGCAGCTTGGAAGGACTCTCTTTTGAGCAGTTCTTC. It specifies CASSLEGLSFEQFF.

This clonotype was seen a few times. The chain links TRBV12-3 or TRBV12-4 to TRBJ2-7, with 9 bases matching TRBD2. The CDR3 has 19 amino acids. The V gene end was trimmed by 3 bases and the J gene end by 7 bases; junction bases not matched to a gene: 22. DNA of the CDR3: TGTGCCAGCAGTTTCCTTGCTAGCGGGACCTACCATCTAGGTAAAGAGCAGTACTTC. Amino acid sequence: CASSFLASGTYHLGKEQYF.

In its sample, this clonotype was seen a few times. The rearrangement joins TRBV7-2 to TRBJ1-6; the D is unclear. Germline CDR1 and CDR2: SGHTA and FQGNSA. The CDR3 runs to 15 residues. V was clipped by 1 base and J by 7 bases, with 11 bases between them. CDR3 sequence: CASSLVRHANSPLHF. The CDR3 DNA reads TGTGCCAGCAGCTTAGTACGGCACGCGAATTCACCCCTCCACTTT.

In this sample, this clonotype turned up many times. This chain connects TRBV7-6 to TRBJ2-1; no clear D gene. This CDR3 spans 13 amino acids. CDR1 is SGHVS and CDR2 is FNYEAQ in the germline V gene. V shed 0 bases and J shed 0 bases, with 0 bases lying between them. This CDR3 is CASSLASYNEQFF. CDR3 nucleotide sequence: TGTGCCAGCAGCTTAGCCTCCTACAATGAGCAGTTCTTC.

A few counts support this clonotype. V usage is TRBV28 and J usage is TRBJ2-7; D call uncertain. Per germline, CDR1 MDHEN and CDR2 SYDVKM. Trimming removed 5 bases from V and 0 bases from J, with 11 bases in between. This CDR3 contains 14 residues. The CDR3 sequence: CASSGVTDSYEQYF. CDR3 coding DNA: TGTGCCAGCAGTGGGGTGACTGACTCCTACGAGCAGTACTTC.

CDR3 DNA sequence: TGTGCCAGCAGTGCCGGACTAGCGGGAGACATCCACGAGCAGTACTTC. It codes for CASSAGLAGDIHEQYF. The chain is built from TRBV2 and TRBJ2-7, with 13 bases that match TRBD2. CDR1 and CDR2 from the germline V gene are SNHLY and FYNNEI. The J segment lost 5 bases and the V segment lost 4 bases, leaving 8 bases of the junction unmatched. The CDR3 has 16 residues.